The 19 T cell receptor beta chains reported below all come from one sample, sequenced in a study of graft-versus-host responses after intestinal transplantation. These receptors have no known antigen. The method was immunoSEQ multiplex PCR; TCRdb's version includes in-frame clones alone and lacks a portion of them. Of over 100,000 clones detected, around 93% appear once; the ten largest clones hold more than 0.1%. Source: unstimulated CD4+ T cells sorted from spleen or lymph node cells, taken before intestinal transplant. Source of these receptors: a human donor who received an intestinal transplant.

The chain is built from TRBV18 and TRBJ1-3; a possible D gene is TRBD1 (6 bases). This CDR3 is built from 16 residues. Germline V lookup: CDR1 KGHSH, CDR2 LQKENI. V was pared by 1 base and J by 0 bases, with 10 bases between. The DNA for the CDR3 is TGTGCCAGCTCACCACGGACGGACAGCTCTGGAAACACCATATATTTT. Translated: CASSPRTDSSGNTIYF.

The chain couples TRBV28 to TRBJ2-7, with a tentative D call TRBD1 (6 bases). Germline-derived CDR1 and CDR2 are MDHEN and SYDVKM. The CDR3 extends over 12 amino acids. The CDR3 protein is CATRGYNYEQYF. As DNA, the CDR3 is TGTGCTACCAGGGGCTATAACTACGAGCAGTACTTC. The full variable domain, with the rest looked up from reference TRBV28 and TRBJ2-7, is DVKVTQSSRYLVKRTGEKVFLECVQDMDHENMFWYRQDPGLGLRLIYFSYDVKMKEKGDIPEGYSVSREKKERFSLILESASTNQTSMYLCATRGYNYEQYFGPGTRLTVT.

This rearrangement joins TRBV2 to TRBJ2-3; TRBD1 is a possible D gene (5 bases). The CDR3 has 16 residues. The germline gives CDR1 SNHLY, CDR2 FYNNEI. Trimming left V 4 bases short and J 2 bases short, with 16 bases between. CDR3 amino acids: CASSAKRGVTTDTQYF. In DNA form, the CDR3 reads TGTGCCAGCAGTGCAAAAAGGGGCGTAACCACAGATACGCAGTATTTT. Looking up the rest from reference TRBV2 and TRBJ2-3 gives the full variable domain: EPEVTQTPSHQVTQMGQEVILRCVPISNHLYFYWYRQILGQKVEFLVSFYNNEISEKSEIFDDQFSVERPDGSNFTLKIRSTKLEDSAMYFCASSAKRGVTTDTQYFGPGTRLTVL.

Only one count was recorded for this clone. This chain uses TRBV28 with TRBJ1-2; perhaps TRBD1 as D (5 bases). This CDR3 contains 15 residues. Between the trimmed V and J ends, which lost 5 bases and 3 bases, there was a span of 16 bases. In germline, CDR1 is MDHEN, CDR2 SYDVKM. The CDR3 nucleotides are TGTGCCAGCAGTAGCCCACATGGGGCGCACTATGGCTACACCTTC. Translation: CASSSPHGAHYGYTF.

J is TRBJ2-3 and V is TRBV7-9, with TRBD2 matching over 13 bases. From germline, CDR1 is SEHNR and CDR2 FQNEAQ (reference sequence). This CDR3 has 18 amino acids. Trimming cost V 5 bases and J 3 bases; bases outside gene matches: 11. CDR3 in amino acids: CASSPTSGRAWGTDTQYF. CDR3 coding DNA: TGTGCCAGCAGCCCAACTAGCGGGAGGGCCTGGGGTACAGATACGCAGTATTTT. The whole variable domain, filled in from reference TRBV7-9 and TRBJ2-3, reads DTGVSQNPRHKITKRGQNVTFRCDPISEHNRLYWYRQTLGQGPEFLTYFQNEAQLEKSRLLSDRFSAERPKGSFSTLEIQRTEQGDSAMYLCASSPTSGRAWGTDTQYFGPGTRLTVL.

Comments on this clone: The junction and the germline gene differ at one end; a read error may be behind it. CDR3 region: CASAPSRRDSHPLF. CDR3 in DNA: TGTGCCAGCGCCCCCTCTAGGAGGGACAGCCATCCGCTTTTC. The V call is TRBV2, the J call TRBJ1-2; 7 bases match TRBD1. The germline V gene encodes CDR1 SNHLY and CDR2 FYNNEI. The CDR3 runs to 14 residues. Looking up the rest from reference TRBV2 and TRBJ1-2 gives the full variable domain: EPEVTQTPSHQVTQMGQEVILRCVPISNHLYFYWYRQILGQKVEFLVSFYNNEISEKSEIFDDQFSVERPDGSNFTLKIRSTKLEDSAMYFCASAPSRRDSHPLFGSGTRLTVV.

The table lists this clone with a count of one. CDR3 residues: CASSMVGTSGTHEQFF. The DNA of the CDR3 is TGTGCCAGCAGCATGGTTGGGACTAGCGGGACCCATGAGCAGTTCTTC. This chain connects TRBV5-4 to TRBJ2-1; TRBD2 agrees at 13 bases. Looked up from germline, CDR1 is SGHNT and CDR2 is YYREEE (reference sequence). The CDR3 is 16 amino acids. With V trimmed by 4 bases and J by 8 bases, 9 bases remained unmatched.

The chain recombines TRBV27 with TRBJ2-7; TRBD1 matches at 8 bases. This CDR3 contains 13 residues. The germline V gene encodes CDR1 MNHEY and CDR2 SMNVEV (reference sequence). The V and J ends lost 5 bases and 13 bases, in that order; junction bases with no gene match: 13. The CDR3 loop reads CASSQARGQRAYF. Here the CDR3 DNA reads TGTGCCAGCAGTCAGGCCAGGGGGCAAAGGGCTTACTTC.

J is TRBJ2-1 and V is TRBV7-3, with 13 bases fitting TRBD2. CDR3 length: 15 residues. Germline V CDR1 and CDR2: SGHTA, FQGTGA. The V gene end was trimmed by 5 bases and the J gene end by 5 bases; junction bases not matched to a gene: 3. CDR3 bases: TGTGCCAGCAGCCCTGGGACTAGCGGGAACAATGAGCAGTTCTTC. Its translation is CASSPGTSGNNEQFF.

This chain joins TRBV5-6 and TRBJ2-7, with D possibly matching TRBD1 (5 bases). The ends were cut back, 0 bases at V and 1 base at J, with 11 bases in the middle. The germline CDR1 and CDR2 sequences are SGHDT and YYEEEE. The CDR3 extends over 15 amino acids. As DNA, the CDR3 is TGTGCCAGCAGCTTGGGGAAGGCAGGGTCCTACGAGCAGTACTTC. Its protein product is CASSLGKAGSYEQYF.

The V and J genes are TRBV7-9 and TRBJ2-1; 9 bases align to TRBD2. Trimming at V came to 2 bases and at J to 4 bases, leaving 3 bases not matched to a gene. The germline CDR1 and CDR2 sequences are SEHNR and FQNEAQ (reference sequence). This CDR3 has 15 residues. The chain's CDR3 is CASSLQSGGYNEQFF. Here the CDR3 DNA reads TGTGCCAGCAGCTTACAAAGCGGGGGGTACAATGAGCAGTTCTTC.

The V call is TRBV21-1, the J call TRBJ2-7. TRBV21-1 is designated a pseudogene. The CDR3 length is 17 residues. The CDR3 region has the DNA TGTGCCAGCATCTCGAAAAATGGGGGATTCGGGGACTACGAGCAGTACTTC. Encoded protein: CASISKNGGFGDYEQYF.

The chain employs TRBV30 and TRBJ2-1, with a weak D call TRBD1 (6 bases). Germline V gives CDR1 GTSNPN, CDR2 SVGIG (reference sequence). The V and J ends lost 2 bases and 5 bases respectively, with 16 bases between them. The CDR3 extends over 15 amino acids. CDR3 sequence reads: CAWSPGTKGNNEQFF. The CDR3 DNA is TGTGCCTGGAGTCCCGGGACAAAGGGGAACAATGAGCAGTTCTTC.

The chain uses TRBV30 and TRBJ1-5; 8 bases are a match to TRBD1. V shed 8 bases, J shed 5 bases, and the junction held 26 bases outside the gene matches. Looked up from germline, CDR1 is GTSNPN and CDR2 is SVGIG (reference sequence). The CDR3 length is 19 residues. In DNA form, the CDR3 reads TGTGCCCATACCAACTCGTCGGACAGGGAGGAGGTTATGGATCAGCCCCAGCATTTT. The encoded protein is CAHTNSSDREEVMDQPQHF.

Only one count was recorded for this clone. The chain carries TRBV5-6 and TRBJ2-7, with TRBD1 as a possible D gene (6 bases). This CDR3 contains 15 residues. Trimming removed 6 bases from V and 6 bases from J, with 22 bases in between. CDR1 is SGHDT, CDR2 YYEEEE, per germline. CDR3 sequence reads: CASTSNRDNRREQYF. CDR3 bases: TGTGCCAGCACCTCCAACCGGGACAATCGACGCGAGCAGTACTTC.

The chain couples TRBV9 to TRBJ2-2, with 9 bases lining up with TRBD2. Germline lookup yields CDR1 SGDLS and CDR2 YYNGEE. V shed 0 bases and J 7 bases; nucleotides not matched to a gene: 7. CDR3 length: 16 residues. The CDR3 DNA sequence: TGTGCCAGCAGCGTAGAAGGTAGCGGGAGAATCGGGGAGCTGTTTTTT. It is translated as CASSVEGSGRIGELFF.

This chain uses TRBV2 with TRBJ1-3; 8 nucleotides agree with TRBD1. CDR3 length: 15 residues. V lost 7 bases, J lost 2 bases, and 7 bases stayed unmatched. Germline V gene sequence: CDR1 SNHLY, CDR2 FYNNEI. The CDR3 region is CASTEQGGPGNTIYF. In nucleotides, the CDR3 is TGTGCCAGCACAGAACAGGGGGGGCCTGGAAACACCATATATTTT.

This clone has only one observation. V gene TRBV29-1 combines with J gene TRBJ2-7; D possibly corresponds to TRBD2 (5 bases). With 8 bases removed from V and 7 bases from J, the gap between germline ends came to 18 bases. The CDR3 extends over 12 amino acids. In germline, CDR1 is SQVTM, CDR2 ANQGSEA. CDR3 DNA: TGCAGCCCCCCCGGGGTTGGGCGGGAGCAGTACTTC. This gives the protein CSPPGVGREQYF.

The rearrangement links TRBV6-5 to TRBJ1-4; no firm D call. The length of the CDR3 is 15 residues. The V gene lost 2 bases and the J gene lost 4 bases, with 11 bases spanning the gap. CDR1 is MNHEY and CDR2 is SVGAGI in the germline V gene. CDR3 sequence: CASSYEATNNEKLFF. CDR3 nucleotide sequence: TGTGCCAGCAGTTACGAAGCTACTAATAATGAAAAACTGTTTTTT.